This T cell receptor beta chain was profiled in a study of CD8 T cells in Susac syndrome. The RNA, roughly 0.45 to 1 ug, was put through reverse transcription using random hexamers. Amplification of TCR beta CDR3 across 54 Vbeta and 13 Jbeta was performed with immunoSEQ multiplex PCR. In TCRdb, the immunoSEQ multiplex PCR reads were re-called with MiXCR into one record per CDR3 protein. The sample lists fewer than 200,000 distinct CDR3 sequences, roughly nine tenths occurring once. In blood CD8+ and CD4+ T cells, TCR beta underwent sequencing. Fulfillment of recently defined diagnostic criteria for definite or probable disease was shown by the patients with Susac syndrome. V dropped 7 bases and J dropped 0 bases, with 19 bases sitting between them. Germline V gene lookup returns CDR1 MDHEN and CDR2 SYDVKM. There are 16 residues in the CDR3.

The TCR comes from a human donor with Susac syndrome. This sequence joins TRBV28 and TRBJ2-7; D is perhaps TRBD1 (5 bases). The sequenced sample was CD4+ T cells from PBMCs. The CDR3 nucleotides are TGTGCCAGCACCACAGACAGTTTCGTAAGCTCCTACGAGCAGTACTTC. Translated, it gives CASTTDSFVSSYEQYF.